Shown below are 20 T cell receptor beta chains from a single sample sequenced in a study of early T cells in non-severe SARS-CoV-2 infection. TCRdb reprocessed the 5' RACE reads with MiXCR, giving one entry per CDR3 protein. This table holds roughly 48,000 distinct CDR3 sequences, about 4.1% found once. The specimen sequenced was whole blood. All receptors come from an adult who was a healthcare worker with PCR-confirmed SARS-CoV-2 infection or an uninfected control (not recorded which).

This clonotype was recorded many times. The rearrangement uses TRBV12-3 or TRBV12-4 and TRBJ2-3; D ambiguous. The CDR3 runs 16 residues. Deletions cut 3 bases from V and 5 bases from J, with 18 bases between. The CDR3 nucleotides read TGTGCCAGCAGTTTCTCATTTACCTTTTGGGAAGATACGCAGTATTTT. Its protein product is CASSFSFTFWEDTQYF.

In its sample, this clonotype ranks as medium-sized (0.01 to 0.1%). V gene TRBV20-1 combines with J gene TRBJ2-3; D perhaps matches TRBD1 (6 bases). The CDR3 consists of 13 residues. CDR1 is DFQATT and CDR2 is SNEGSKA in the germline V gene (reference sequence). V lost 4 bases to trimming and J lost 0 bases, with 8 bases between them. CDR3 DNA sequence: TGCAGTGCTACCGGGACAAGCACAGATACGCAGTATTTT. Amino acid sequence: CSATGTSTDTQYF.

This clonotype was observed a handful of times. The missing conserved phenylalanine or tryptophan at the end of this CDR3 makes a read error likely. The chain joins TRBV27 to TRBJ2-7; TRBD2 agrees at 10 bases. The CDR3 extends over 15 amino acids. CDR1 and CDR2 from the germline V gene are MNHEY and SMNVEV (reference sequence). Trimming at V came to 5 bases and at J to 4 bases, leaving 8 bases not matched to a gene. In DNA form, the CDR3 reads TGTGCCAGCAGTCCACAGAGCGGGAGGGGGTACGAGCAGTACTCC. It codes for CASSPQSGRGYEQYS.

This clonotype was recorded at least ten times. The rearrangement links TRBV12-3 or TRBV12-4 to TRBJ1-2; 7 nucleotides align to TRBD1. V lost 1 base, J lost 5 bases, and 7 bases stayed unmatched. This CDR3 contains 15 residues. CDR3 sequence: CASSLGDTGVYGYTF. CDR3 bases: TGTGCCAGCAGTTTAGGAGATACAGGGGTATATGGCTACACCTTC.

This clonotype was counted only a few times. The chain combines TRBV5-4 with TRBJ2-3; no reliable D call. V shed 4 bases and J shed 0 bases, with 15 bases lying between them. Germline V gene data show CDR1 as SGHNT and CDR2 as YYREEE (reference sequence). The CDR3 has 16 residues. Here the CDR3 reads CASSPTEKASTDTQYF. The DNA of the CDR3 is TGTGCCAGCAGCCCGACGGAAAAGGCTAGCACAGATACGCAGTATTTT. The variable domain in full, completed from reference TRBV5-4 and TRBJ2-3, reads ETGVTQSPTHLIKTRGQQVTLRCSSQSGHNTVSWYQQALGQGPQFIFQYYREEENGRGNFPPRFSGLQFPNYSSELNVNALELDDSALYLCASSPTEKASTDTQYFGPGTRLTVL.

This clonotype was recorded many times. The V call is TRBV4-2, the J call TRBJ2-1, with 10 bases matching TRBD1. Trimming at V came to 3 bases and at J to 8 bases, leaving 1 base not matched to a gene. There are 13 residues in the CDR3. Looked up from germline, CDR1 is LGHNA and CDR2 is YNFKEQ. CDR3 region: CASSQTGGYEQFF. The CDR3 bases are TGTGCCAGCAGCCAGACAGGGGGCTATGAGCAGTTCTTC.

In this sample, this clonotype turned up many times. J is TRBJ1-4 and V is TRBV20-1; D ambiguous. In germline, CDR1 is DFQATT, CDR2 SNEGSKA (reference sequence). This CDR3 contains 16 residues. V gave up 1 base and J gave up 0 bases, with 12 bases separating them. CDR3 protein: CSARGRQLTTNEKLFF. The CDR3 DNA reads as TGCAGTGCTAGAGGAAGGCAGCTTACAACTAATGAAAAACTGTTTTTT.

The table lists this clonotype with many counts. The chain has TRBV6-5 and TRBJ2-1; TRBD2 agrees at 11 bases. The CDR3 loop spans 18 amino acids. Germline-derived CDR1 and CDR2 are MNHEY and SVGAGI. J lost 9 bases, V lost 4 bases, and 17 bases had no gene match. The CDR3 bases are TGTGCCAGCAGTTCCCTTACTAGCGGGAGTCGCGTTCCGGGTGAGCAGTTCTTC. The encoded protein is CASSSLTSGSRVPGEQFF.

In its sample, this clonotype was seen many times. The CDR3 region is CASSLDRGHEQYF. As DNA, the CDR3 is TGTGCCAGCAGCTTGGACAGGGGCCACGAGCAGTACTTC. The chain carries TRBV5-4 and TRBJ2-7; 7 bases are shared with TRBD1. The germline V gene has CDR1 SGHNT and CDR2 YYREEE (reference sequence). The junction had 2 bases not matched to a gene; V was cut back by 0 bases and J by 5 bases. The CDR3 covers 13 residues. The whole variable domain, remainder taken from reference TRBV5-4 and TRBJ2-7, is ETGVTQSPTHLIKTRGQQVTLRCSSQSGHNTVSWYQQALGQGPQFIFQYYREEENGRGNFPPRFSGLQFPNYSSELNVNALELDDSALYLCASSLDRGHEQYFGPGTRLTVT.

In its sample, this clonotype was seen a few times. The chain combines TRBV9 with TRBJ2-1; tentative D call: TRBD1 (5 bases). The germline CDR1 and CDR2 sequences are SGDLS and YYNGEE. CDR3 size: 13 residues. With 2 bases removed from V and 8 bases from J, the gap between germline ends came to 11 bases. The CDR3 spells CASSVGLKDEQFF. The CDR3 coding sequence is TGTGCCAGCAGCGTGGGGCTAAAAGATGAGCAGTTCTTC.

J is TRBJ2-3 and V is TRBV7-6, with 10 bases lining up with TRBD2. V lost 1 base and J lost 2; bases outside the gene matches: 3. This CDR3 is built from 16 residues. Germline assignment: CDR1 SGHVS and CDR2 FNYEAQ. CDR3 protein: CASSLVAGGSTDTQYF. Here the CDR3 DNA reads TGTGCCAGCAGCTTAGTAGCGGGGGGTTCCACAGATACGCAGTATTTT. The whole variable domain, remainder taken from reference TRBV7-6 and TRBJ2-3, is GAGVSQSPRYKVTKRGQDVALRCDPISGHVSLYWYRQALGQGPEFLTYFNYEAQQDKSGLPNDRFSAERPEGSISTLTIQRTEQRDSAMYRCASSLVAGGSTDTQYFGPGTRLTVL.

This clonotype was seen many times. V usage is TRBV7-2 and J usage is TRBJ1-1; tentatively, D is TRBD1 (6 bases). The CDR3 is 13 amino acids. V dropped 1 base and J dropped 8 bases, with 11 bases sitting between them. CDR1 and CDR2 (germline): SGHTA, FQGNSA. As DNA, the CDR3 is TGTGCCAGCAGCTTAGGGAGGGGGTCCGAAGCTTTCTTT. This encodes CASSLGRGSEAFF.

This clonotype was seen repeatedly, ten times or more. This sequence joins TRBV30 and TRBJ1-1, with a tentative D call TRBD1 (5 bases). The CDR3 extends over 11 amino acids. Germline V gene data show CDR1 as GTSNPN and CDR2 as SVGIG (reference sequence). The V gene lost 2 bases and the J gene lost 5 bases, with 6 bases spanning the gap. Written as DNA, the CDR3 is TGTGCCTGGAGTAGGGGTACTGAAGCTTTCTTT. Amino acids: CAWSRGTEAFF. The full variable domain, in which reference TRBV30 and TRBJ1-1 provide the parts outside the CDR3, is SQTIHQWPATLVQPVGSPLSLECTVEGTSNPNLYWYRQAAGRGLQLLFYSVGIGQISSEVPQNLSASRPQDRQFILSSKKLLLSDSGFYLCAWSRGTEAFFGQGTRLTVV.

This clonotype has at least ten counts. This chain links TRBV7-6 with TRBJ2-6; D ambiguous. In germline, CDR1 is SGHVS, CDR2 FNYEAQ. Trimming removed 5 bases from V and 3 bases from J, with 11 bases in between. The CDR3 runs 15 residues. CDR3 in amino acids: CASSPDSYGANVLTF. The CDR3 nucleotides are TGTGCCAGCAGCCCCGACTCGTATGGGGCCAACGTCCTGACTTTC.

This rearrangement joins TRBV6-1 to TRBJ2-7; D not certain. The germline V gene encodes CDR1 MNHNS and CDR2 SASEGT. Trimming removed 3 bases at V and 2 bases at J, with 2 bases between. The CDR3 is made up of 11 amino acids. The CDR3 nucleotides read TGTGCCAGCAGTGAGCCCTACGAGCAGTACTTC. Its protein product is CASSEPYEQYF.

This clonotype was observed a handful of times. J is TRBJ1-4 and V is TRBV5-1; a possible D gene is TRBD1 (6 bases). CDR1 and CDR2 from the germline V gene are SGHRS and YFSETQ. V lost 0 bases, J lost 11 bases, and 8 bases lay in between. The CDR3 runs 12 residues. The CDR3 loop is CASSLDQGKLFF. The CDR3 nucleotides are TGCGCCAGCAGCTTGGATCAGGGGAAACTGTTTTTT.

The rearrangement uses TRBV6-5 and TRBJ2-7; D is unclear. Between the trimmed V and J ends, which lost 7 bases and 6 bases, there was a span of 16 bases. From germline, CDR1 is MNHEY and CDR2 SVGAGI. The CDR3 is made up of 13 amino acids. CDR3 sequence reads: CASTSPVMGEQYF. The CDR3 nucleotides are TGTGCCAGCACCTCCCCCGTGATGGGCGAGCAGTACTTC.

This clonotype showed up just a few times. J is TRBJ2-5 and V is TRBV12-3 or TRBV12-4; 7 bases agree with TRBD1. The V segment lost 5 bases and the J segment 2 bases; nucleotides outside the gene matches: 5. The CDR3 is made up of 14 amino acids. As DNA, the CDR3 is TGTGCCAGCAGTCCGTACAGGGGACAAGAGACCCAGTACTTC. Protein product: CASSPYRGQETQYF.

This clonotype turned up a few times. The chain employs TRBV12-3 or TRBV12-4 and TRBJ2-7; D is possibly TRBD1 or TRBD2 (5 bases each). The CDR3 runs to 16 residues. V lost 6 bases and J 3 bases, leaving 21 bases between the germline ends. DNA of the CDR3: TGTGCCAGCAGCGGGCCCGGGACGGCAAGTTTCTACGAGCAGTACTTC. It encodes CASSGPGTASFYEQYF.

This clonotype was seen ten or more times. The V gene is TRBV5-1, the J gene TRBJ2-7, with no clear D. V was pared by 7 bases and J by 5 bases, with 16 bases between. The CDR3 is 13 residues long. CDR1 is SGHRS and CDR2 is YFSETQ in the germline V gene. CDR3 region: CASALAVGHEQYF. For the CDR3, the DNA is TGCGCCAGCGCCCTGGCCGTAGGCCACGAGCAGTACTTC.